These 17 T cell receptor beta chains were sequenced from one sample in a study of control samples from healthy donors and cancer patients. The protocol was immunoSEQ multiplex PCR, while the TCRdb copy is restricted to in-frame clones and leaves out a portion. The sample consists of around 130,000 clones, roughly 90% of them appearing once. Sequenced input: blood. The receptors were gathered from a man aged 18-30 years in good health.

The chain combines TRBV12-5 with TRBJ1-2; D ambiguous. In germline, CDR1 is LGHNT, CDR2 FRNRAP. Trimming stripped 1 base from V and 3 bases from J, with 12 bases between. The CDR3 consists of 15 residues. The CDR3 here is CASGLAPGFYYGYTF. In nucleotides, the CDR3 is TGTGCTAGTGGTTTGGCTCCGGGATTCTACTATGGCTACACCTTC.

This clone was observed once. CDR3 loop: CASSPVRGGEKLFF. The CDR3 nucleotides are TGTGCCAGCTCACCCGTCCGGGGAGGGGAAAAACTGTTTTTT. V gene TRBV18 combines with J gene TRBJ1-4; no clear D gene. Trimming cost V 3 bases and J 8 bases, with 13 bases left between them. Germline CDR1 is KGHSH and CDR2 is LQKENI. This CDR3 spans 14 amino acids.

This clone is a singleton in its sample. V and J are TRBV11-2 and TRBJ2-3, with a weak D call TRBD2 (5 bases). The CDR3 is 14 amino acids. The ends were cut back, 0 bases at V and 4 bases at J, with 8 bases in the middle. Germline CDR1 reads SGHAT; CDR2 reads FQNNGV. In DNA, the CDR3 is TGTGCCAGCAGCTTAGATCGGCGGGCAGATACGCAGTATTTT. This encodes CASSLDRRADTQYF.

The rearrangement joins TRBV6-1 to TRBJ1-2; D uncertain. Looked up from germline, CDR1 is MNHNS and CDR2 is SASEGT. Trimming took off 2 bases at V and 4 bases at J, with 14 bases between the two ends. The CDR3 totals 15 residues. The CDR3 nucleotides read TGTGCCAGCAGTGAAAGAGCCCTGGGCACCTATGGCTACACCTTC. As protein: CASSERALGTYGYTF.

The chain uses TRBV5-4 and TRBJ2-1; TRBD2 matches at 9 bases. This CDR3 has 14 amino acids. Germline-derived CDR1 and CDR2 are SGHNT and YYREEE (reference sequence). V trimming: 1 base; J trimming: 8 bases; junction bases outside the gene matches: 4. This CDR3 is CASSLKRGDYEQFF. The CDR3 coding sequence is TGTGCCAGCAGCTTGAAGCGGGGGGACTATGAGCAGTTCTTC.

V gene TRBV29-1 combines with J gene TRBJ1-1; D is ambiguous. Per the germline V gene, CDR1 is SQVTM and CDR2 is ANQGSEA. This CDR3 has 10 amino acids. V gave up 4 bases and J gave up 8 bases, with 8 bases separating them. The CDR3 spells CSVVGSEAFF. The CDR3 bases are TGCAGCGTTGTTGGGTCGGAAGCTTTCTTT. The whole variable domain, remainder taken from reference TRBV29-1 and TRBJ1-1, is SAVISQKPSRDICQRGTSLTIQCQVDSQVTMMFWYRQQPGQSLTLIATANQGSEATYESGFVIDKFPISRPNLTFSTLTVSNMSPEDSSIYLCSVVGSEAFFGQGTRLTVV.

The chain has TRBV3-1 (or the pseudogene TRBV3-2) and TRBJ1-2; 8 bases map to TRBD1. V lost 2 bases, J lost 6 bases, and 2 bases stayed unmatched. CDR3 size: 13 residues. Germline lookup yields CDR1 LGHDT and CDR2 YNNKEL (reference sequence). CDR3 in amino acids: CASSQQGAHGYTF. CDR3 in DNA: TGTGCCAGCAGCCAACAGGGGGCCCATGGCTACACCTTC.

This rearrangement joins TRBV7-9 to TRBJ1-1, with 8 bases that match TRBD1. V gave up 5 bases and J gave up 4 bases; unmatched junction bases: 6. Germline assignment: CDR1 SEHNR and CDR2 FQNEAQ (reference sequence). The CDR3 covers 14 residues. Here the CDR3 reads CASSAWTGSTEAFF. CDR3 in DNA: TGTGCCAGCAGCGCCTGGACAGGGTCCACTGAAGCTTTCTTT.

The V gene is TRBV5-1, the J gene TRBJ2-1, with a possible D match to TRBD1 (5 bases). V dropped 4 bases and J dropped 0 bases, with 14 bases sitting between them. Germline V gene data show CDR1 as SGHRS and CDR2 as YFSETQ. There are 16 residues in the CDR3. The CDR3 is CASSLRVATSYNEQFF. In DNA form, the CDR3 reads TGCGCCAGCAGCCTCAGGGTCGCTACCTCCTACAATGAGCAGTTCTTC.

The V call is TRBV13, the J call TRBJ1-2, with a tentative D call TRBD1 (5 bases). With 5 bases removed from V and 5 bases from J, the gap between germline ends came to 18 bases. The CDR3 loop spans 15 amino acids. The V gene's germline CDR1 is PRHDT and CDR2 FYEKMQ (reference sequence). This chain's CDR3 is CASSQGTMNLYGYTF. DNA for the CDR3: TGTGCCAGCAGCCAAGGGACTATGAATTTGTATGGCTACACCTTC.

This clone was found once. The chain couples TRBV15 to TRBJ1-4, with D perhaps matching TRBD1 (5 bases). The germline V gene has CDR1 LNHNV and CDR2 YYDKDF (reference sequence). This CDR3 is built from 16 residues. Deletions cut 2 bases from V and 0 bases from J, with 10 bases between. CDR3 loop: CATSRSQGATNEKLFF. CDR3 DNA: TGTGCCACCAGCAGATCTCAGGGCGCAACTAATGAAAAACTGTTTTTT.

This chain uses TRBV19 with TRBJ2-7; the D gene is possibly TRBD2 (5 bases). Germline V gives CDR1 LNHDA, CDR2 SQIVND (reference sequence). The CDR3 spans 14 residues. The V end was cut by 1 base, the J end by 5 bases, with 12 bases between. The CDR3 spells CASSIGGFGNEQYF. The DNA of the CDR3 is TGTGCCAGTAGTATAGGAGGGTTCGGGAACGAGCAGTACTTC. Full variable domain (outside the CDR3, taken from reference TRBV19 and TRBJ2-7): DGGITQSPKYLFRKEGQNVTLSCEQNLNHDAMYWYRQDPGQGLRLIYYSQIVNDFQKGDIAEGYSVSREKKESFPLTVTSAQKNPTAFYLCASSIGGFGNEQYFGPGTRLTVT.

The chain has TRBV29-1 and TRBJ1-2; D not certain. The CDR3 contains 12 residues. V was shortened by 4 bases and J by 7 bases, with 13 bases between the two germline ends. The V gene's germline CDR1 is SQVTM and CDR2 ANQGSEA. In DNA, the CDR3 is TGCAGCGTTGTAGGGCGAGTCTCTGGCTACACCTTC. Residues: CSVVGRVSGYTF.

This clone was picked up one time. The CDR3 protein is CASSPWTSGVDIQYF. In DNA form, the CDR3 reads TGCGCCAGCAGCCCTTGGACTAGCGGGGTAGACATTCAGTACTTC. The chain combines TRBV5-1 with TRBJ2-4, with 12 bases lining up with TRBD2. The CDR3 has 15 amino acids. Germline V lookup: CDR1 SGHRS, CDR2 YFSETQ. Trimming cost V 4 bases and J 8 bases; bases outside gene matches: 7.

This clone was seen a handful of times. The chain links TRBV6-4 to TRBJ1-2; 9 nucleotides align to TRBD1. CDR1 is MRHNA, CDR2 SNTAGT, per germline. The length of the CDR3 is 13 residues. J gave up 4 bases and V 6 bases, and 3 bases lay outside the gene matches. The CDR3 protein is CASRGGQGYGYTF. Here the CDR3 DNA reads TGTGCCAGCAGGGGGGGACAGGGCTATGGCTACACCTTC.

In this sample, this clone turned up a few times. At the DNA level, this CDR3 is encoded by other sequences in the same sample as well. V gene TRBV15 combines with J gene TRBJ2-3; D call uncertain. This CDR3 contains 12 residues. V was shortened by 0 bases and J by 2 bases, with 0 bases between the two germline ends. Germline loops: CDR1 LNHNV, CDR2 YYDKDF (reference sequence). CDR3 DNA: TGTGCCACCAGCAGAGACACAGATACGCAGTATTTT. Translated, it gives CATSRDTDTQYF.

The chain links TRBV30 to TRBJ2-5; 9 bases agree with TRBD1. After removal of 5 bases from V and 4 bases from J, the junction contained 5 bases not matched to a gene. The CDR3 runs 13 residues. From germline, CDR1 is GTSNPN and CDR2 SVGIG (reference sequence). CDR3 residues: CAWGRDRVETQYF. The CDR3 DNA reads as TGTGCCTGGGGCCGGGACAGGGTAGAGACCCAGTACTTC.